This T cell receptor beta chain was retrieved from a study of cytomegalovirus exposure and HLA in healthy donors (dated by TCRdb to between 2016 and 2019). For the study in its entirety: According to a later analysis, the roughly 120 validation repertoires were produced on the same platform as the roughly 600 repertoires of the first cohort. In addition to the first cohort of 666 subjects, a separate validation cohort of 120 different subjects was used. The study was designed to test whether signatures of past pathogen exposure could be identified by cataloging public T cell receptors. The study combined high-throughput TCR immunosequencing, statistical association of individual TCRs with disease status, and machine learning to predict cytomegalovirus infection status.

The donors belonged to the validation cohort of around 120 subjects, which was separate from the approximately 700-subject first cohort. Overall study outcomes, separate from this receptor: In both the original and validation cohorts, the classifier was reported to diagnose cytomegalovirus status with high specificity and sensitivity. Subsequent analysis determined that TCRs grouped into clusters in the first cohort also showed a tendency toward co-occurrence across the 120 validation repertoires, and about 94% of cluster scores exceeded 0. While some public TCRs were present in many individuals, most TCR sequences turned up only very rarely across donors. The authors suggested that the approach could potentially be generalized to other disease states and immunological phenotypes. The validation cohort had no HLA typing available for a later analysis, so co-occurrence within that cohort was assessed over all 120 or so repertoires. In vitro tests confirmed that three of the cytomegalovirus-associated TCR beta chains recognize cytomegalovirus antigens. The study listed 164 TCR beta chains as associated with cytomegalovirus.

Libraries were constructed by the immunoSEQ multiplex PCR assay. As for the authors' bioinformatics: To diagnose cytomegalovirus status from the catalog of TCR beta chain sequences, a statistical classification framework was built. TCRdb holds this immuneACCESS table with in-frame rearrangements only. Some clones are missing; in checked studies, unresolved V genes explain under half, and the rest has no known cause. V and J calls and clone size are copied from that table; D and trimming were computed from the DNA. This sample has around 190,000 clones in its table, and more than 70% of those were observed once. Roughly 1.5% of the sample is held by the ten biggest clonotypes. Including the terminal cysteine and phenylalanine, the CDR3 comprises 16 residues. Kept here is only the CDR3 DNA, which spans 48 bases and is read in frame from base 1. V and J lose 3 bases and 0 bases, and a span of 15 bases separates them. CDR1 and CDR2 are drawn from the germline V gene: KGHSH, LQKENI.

To note about this clone: Its antigen specificity is not known. Per-nucleotide qualities are absent, and no much larger clonotype sits a single base away.

Sequencing was performed on PBMCs. This clonotype originated in a young woman in good health and CMV-seronegative. This sequence uses TRBV18 and TRBJ2-7; the D gene is not confidently resolved. Here is the DNA: TGTGCCAGCTCACCTAACGGCGGCCTCCACTCCTACGAGCAGTACTTC. This is translated as CASSPNGGLHSYEQYF.